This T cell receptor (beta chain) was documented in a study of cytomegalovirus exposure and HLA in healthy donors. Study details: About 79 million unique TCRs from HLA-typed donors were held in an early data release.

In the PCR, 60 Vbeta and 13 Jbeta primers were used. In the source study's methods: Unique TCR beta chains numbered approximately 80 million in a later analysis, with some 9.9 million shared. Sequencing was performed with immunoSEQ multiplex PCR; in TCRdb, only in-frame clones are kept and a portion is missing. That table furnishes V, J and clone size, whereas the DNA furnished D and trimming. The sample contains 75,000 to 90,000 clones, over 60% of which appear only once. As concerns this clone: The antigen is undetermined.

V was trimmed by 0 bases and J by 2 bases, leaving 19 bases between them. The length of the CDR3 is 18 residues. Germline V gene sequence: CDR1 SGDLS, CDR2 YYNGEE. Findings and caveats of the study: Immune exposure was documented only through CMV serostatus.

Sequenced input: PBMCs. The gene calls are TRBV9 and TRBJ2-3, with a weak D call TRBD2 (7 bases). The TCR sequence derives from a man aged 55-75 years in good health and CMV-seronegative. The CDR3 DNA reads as TGTGCCAGCAGCGTAGCTACTAGGGGGGGGACTACCACAGATACGCAGTATTTT. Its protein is CASSVATRGGTTTDTQYF.